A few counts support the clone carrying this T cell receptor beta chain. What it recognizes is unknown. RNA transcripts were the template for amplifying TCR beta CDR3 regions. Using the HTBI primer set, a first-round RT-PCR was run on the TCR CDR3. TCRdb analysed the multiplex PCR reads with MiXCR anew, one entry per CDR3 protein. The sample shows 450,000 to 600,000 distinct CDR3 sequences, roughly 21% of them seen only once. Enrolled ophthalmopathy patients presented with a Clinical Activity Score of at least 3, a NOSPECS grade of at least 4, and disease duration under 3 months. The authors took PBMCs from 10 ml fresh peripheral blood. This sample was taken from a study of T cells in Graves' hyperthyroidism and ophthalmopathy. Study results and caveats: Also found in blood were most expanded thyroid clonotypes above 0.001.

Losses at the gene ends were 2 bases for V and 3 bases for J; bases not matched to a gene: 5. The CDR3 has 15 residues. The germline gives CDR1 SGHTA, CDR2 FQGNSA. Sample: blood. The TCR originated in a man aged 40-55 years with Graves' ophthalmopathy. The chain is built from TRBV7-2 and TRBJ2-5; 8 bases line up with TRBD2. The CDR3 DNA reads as TGTGCCAGCAGCTTAATCGGGAGGGCTGAAGAGACCCAGTACTTC. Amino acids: CASSLIGRAEETQYF.